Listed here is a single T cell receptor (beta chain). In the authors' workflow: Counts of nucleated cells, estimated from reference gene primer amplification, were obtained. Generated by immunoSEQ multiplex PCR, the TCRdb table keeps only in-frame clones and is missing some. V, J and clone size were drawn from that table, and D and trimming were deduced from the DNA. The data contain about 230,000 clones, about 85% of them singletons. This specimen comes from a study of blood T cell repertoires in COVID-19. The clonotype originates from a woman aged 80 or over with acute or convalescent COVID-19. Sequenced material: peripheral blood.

DNA of the CDR3: TGTGCCAGTAGTATTTTGGGGGGACAGGGAAAATGCTACGAGCAGTACTTC. It yields the protein CASSILGGQGKCYEQYF. The genes are TRBV19 and TRBJ2-7, with 9 bases lining up with TRBD1. The length of the CDR3 is 17 residues. After removal of 3 bases from V and 3 bases from J, the junction contained 12 bases not matched to a gene. CDR1 LNHDA and CDR2 SQIVND come from the germline V gene (reference sequence). Full variable domain (missing parts from reference TRBV19 and TRBJ2-7): DGGITQSPKYLFRKEGQNVTLSCEQNLNHDAMYWYRQDPGQGLRLIYYSQIVNDFQKGDIAEGYSVSREKKESFPLTVTSAQKNPTAFYLCASSILGGQGKCYEQYFGPGTRLTVT.